Below are 19 T cell receptor beta chains sequenced from a single sample in a study of T cells after yellow fever vaccination. TCRdb reanalysed the 5' RACE reads using MiXCR and keeps one entry per CDR3 protein. The sample yields 340,000 or so distinct CDR3 sequences, around 13% seen once. Sequencing was performed on CD4+ T cells sorted from PBMCs, taken 15 days after the yellow fever booster vaccination. These receptors all stem from a young man who received the YFV17D yellow fever vaccine.

The V gene is TRBV10-2, the J gene TRBJ2-1; TRBD2 might be the D (6 bases). CDR1 and CDR2 (germline): WSHSY, SAAADI. Trimming took 0 bases from V and 8 from J, leaving 14 bases between them. This CDR3 has 15 amino acids. CDR3 DNA sequence: TGCGCCAGCAGTGAGTCGTCGGGGGTGGGGTATGAGCAGTTCTTC. Translation: CASSESSGVGYEQFF.

The chain recombines TRBV18 with TRBJ2-1; D may be TRBD1 (6 bases). V was cut by 1 base and J by 6 bases, with 10 bases left in between. The CDR3 contains 14 residues. Germline CDR1 and CDR2: KGHSH and LQKENI. CDR3 nucleotides: TGTGCCAGCTCACCACGGGACACCCTCAATGAGCAGTTCTTC. It yields the protein CASSPRDTLNEQFF.

The J gene is TRBJ2-7, the V gene TRBV7-9; D gene uncertain. Trimming removed 4 bases at V and 5 bases at J, with 15 bases between. The CDR3 runs to 14 residues. The germline V gene has CDR1 SEHNR and CDR2 FQNEAQ (reference sequence). The CDR3 DNA reads as TGTGCCAGCAGCTCCCTTACCGGTGGTAACGAGCAGTACGTC. It codes for CASSSLTGGNEQYV.

In this sample, this clonotype turned up a few times. This chain uses TRBV7-2 with TRBJ2-7; a possible D gene is TRBD2 (6 bases). Per the germline V gene, CDR1 is SGHTA and CDR2 is FQGNSA. CDR3 length: 13 amino acids. The V gene lost 5 bases and the J gene lost 6 bases, with 14 bases spanning the gap. For the CDR3, the DNA is TGTGCCAGCAGCAACCGGGACTTTGGCGAGCAGTACTTC. This gives the protein CASSNRDFGEQYF.

This clonotype was seen more than once but under ten times. The chain joins TRBV10-3 to TRBJ2-7; D possibly corresponds to TRBD1 (5 bases). V lost 10 bases to trimming and J lost 3 bases, with 19 bases between them. The CDR3 spans 14 residues. Germline V gene data show CDR1 as ENHRY and CDR2 as SYGVKD. This CDR3 reads CATRPFDTGYEQYV. The CDR3 coding sequence is TGTGCCACCAGACCGTTTGATACAGGCTACGAGCAGTACGTC.

The chain carries TRBV20-1 and TRBJ2-5, with 8 positions matching TRBD2. CDR3 length: 13 residues. CDR1 DFQATT and CDR2 SNEGSKA come from the germline V gene (reference sequence). CDR3 DNA: TGCAGAGCTGTCAGGACGGGAGGGGAGACCCAGTACTTC. Translating gives CRAVRTGGETQYF.

The chain employs TRBV5-4 and TRBJ2-5, with TRBD1 identical over 8 bases. This CDR3 region has 15 residues. Germline CDR1 reads SGHNT; CDR2 reads YYREEE (reference sequence). Trimming removed 4 bases from V and 4 bases from J; junction bases left unmatched: 9. CDR3 nucleotides: TGTGCCAGCAGCGCCGATACAGGGGGTAGAGAGACCCAGTACTTC. It yields the protein CASSADTGGRETQYF.

This clonotype was recorded a few times. The DNA for the CDR3 is TGCGCCAGCAGCCAAGATCTGAGATACGAGCAGTACTTC. Amino acids: CASSQDLRYEQYF. The V and J genes are TRBV4-3 and TRBJ2-7; D remains unclear. The germline V gene has CDR1 LGHNA and CDR2 YSLEER. V was trimmed by 0 bases and J by 4 bases, leaving 7 bases between them. This CDR3 is built from 13 residues.

The chain joins TRBV5-4 to TRBJ2-2; D gene ambiguous. V dropped 5 bases and J dropped 1 base, with 9 bases sitting between them. The CDR3 spans 14 residues. Germline assignment: CDR1 SGHNT and CDR2 YYREEE (reference sequence). The CDR3 protein is CASSTELNTGELFF. In DNA form, the CDR3 reads TGTGCCAGCAGTACGGAGTTGAACACCGGGGAGCTGTTTTTT.

This clonotype has a handful of counts. The CDR3 region is CSVKLGGLGNTIYF. The CDR3 nucleotides are TGCAGCGTTAAACTGGGGGGGCTCGGAAACACCATATATTTT. V and J are TRBV29-1 and TRBJ1-3; TRBD1 is a possible D gene (6 bases). This CDR3 region has 14 residues. Between the trimmed V and J ends, which lost 5 bases and 4 bases, there was a span of 15 bases. Per the germline V gene, CDR1 is SQVTM and CDR2 is ANQGSEA.

This clonotype was observed many times. The rearrangement joins TRBV7-3 to TRBJ2-1; D tentatively reads TRBD1 or TRBD2 (6 bases each). CDR1 and CDR2 (germline): SGHTA, FQGTGA. The V and J ends lost 10 bases and 9 bases respectively, with 16 bases between them. The CDR3 length is 12 residues. CDR3 sequence: CATSRGQGEQFF. CDR3 nucleotides: TGTGCCACCTCACGGGGGCAGGGTGAGCAGTTCTTC. The complete variable domain, with remaining parts taken from reference TRBV7-3 and TRBJ2-1, reads GAGVSQTPSNKVTEKGKYVELRCDPISGHTALYWYRQSLGQGPEFLIYFQGTGAADDSGLPNDRFFAVRPEGSVSTLKIQRTERGDSAVYLCATSRGQGEQFFGPGTRLTVL.

This clonotype was counted only a few times. The chain employs TRBV6-1 and TRBJ1-1; D possibly corresponds to TRBD1 (5 bases). Germline lookup yields CDR1 MNHNS and CDR2 SASEGT. The V end was cut by 6 bases, the J end by 4 bases, with 15 bases between. The CDR3 runs to 14 residues. The CDR3 sequence: CASSTEVGGTEAFF. The CDR3 DNA sequence: TGTGCCAGCAGCACCGAAGTGGGGGGCACTGAAGCTTTCTTT.

The genes are TRBV6-6 and TRBJ1-1; D gene ambiguous. V lost 6 bases to trimming and J lost 7 bases, with 15 bases between them. The CDR3 spans 13 residues. Germline V gives CDR1 MNHNY, CDR2 SVGAGI (reference sequence). The CDR3 loop is CASRIGVANEAFF. The CDR3 DNA reads TGTGCCAGCAGAATCGGGGTCGCTAATGAAGCTTTCTTT.

The chain links TRBV28 to TRBJ2-7, with TRBD2 identical over 9 bases. This CDR3 has 15 residues. Germline-derived CDR1 and CDR2 are MDHEN and SYDVKM. V shed 4 bases, J shed 6 bases, and the junction held 10 bases outside the gene matches. The chain's CDR3 is CASSSAGGGPLEQYV. The CDR3 bases are TGTGCCAGCAGTTCCGCGGGGGGGGGCCCGCTCGAGCAGTACGTC.

A few counts support this clonotype. V usage is TRBV7-8 and J usage is TRBJ1-2; D unresolved. CDR1 and CDR2 (germline): SGHVS, FQNEAQ. The CDR3 has 14 amino acids. V was pared by 5 bases and J by 8 bases, with 18 bases between. The CDR3 loop is CASSLGPGKRGYTF. CDR3 bases: TGTGCCAGCAGCCTTGGGCCAGGCAAAAGGGGCTACACCTTC.

The chain employs TRBV14 and TRBJ1-4; 8 bases map to TRBD1. The CDR3 sequence is 15 residues long. Germline CDR1 SGHDN, CDR2 FVKESK. With V trimmed by 2 bases and J by 7 bases, 6 bases remained unmatched. CDR3 loop: CASSQLGQAGEKLFF. CDR3 in DNA: TGTGCCAGCAGCCAATTGGGACAGGCGGGTGAAAAACTGTTTTTT.

The rearrangement joins TRBV7-2 to TRBJ1-3; a possible D gene is TRBD1 (5 bases). CDR1 is SGHTA and CDR2 is FQGNSA in the germline V gene. With 1 base removed from V and 0 bases from J, the gap between germline ends came to 10 bases. The CDR3 is 16 residues long. CDR3 loop: CASSLEGANSGNTIYF. CDR3 DNA sequence: TGTGCCAGCAGCTTAGAAGGGGCAAACTCTGGAAACACCATATATTTT. Using reference TRBV7-2 and TRBJ1-3 for the parts outside the CDR3, the full variable domain is GAGVSQSPSNKVTEKGKDVELRCDPISGHTALYWYRQSLGQGLEFLIYFQGNSAPDKSGLPSDRFSAERTGGSVSTLTIQRTQQEDSAVYLCASSLEGANSGNTIYFGEGSWLTVV.

This clonotype has only a few counts. The chain carries TRBV2 and TRBJ1-1; no reliable D call. From germline, CDR1 is SNHLY and CDR2 FYNNEI. Deletions cut 7 bases from V and 5 bases from J, with 14 bases between. This CDR3 comprises 13 residues. The CDR3 DNA reads TGTGCCAGCACGAAAGGCGCGGGGACTGAAGCTTTCTTT. This encodes CASTKGAGTEAFF.

V usage is TRBV5-6 and J usage is TRBJ2-5, with D perhaps matching TRBD2 (5 bases). In germline, CDR1 is SGHDT, CDR2 YYEEEE. The CDR3 sequence is 14 residues long. V was clipped by 6 bases and J by 2 bases, with 14 bases between them. As DNA, the CDR3 is TGTGCCAGCACCCACGAGGGCCTGCAAGAGACCCAGTACTTC. Protein sequence: CASTHEGLQETQYF.